The entry below describes one T cell receptor (beta chain). Its antigen is currently unknown. CDR3 length equals 14 residues. CDR1 and CDR2 from the germline V gene are SGHRS and YFSETQ. V gave up 3 bases and J gave up 1 base, with 11 bases separating them. Sequencing used immunoSEQ multiplex PCR; TCRdb keeps in-frame clones, though not all of them. The sample lists about 150,000 clones, 75% to 95% occurring once. These data belong to a study of T cell responses to AZD1222 COVID-19 vaccine. Broader study findings: When two AZD1222 doses had been given, Spike-specific TCR breadth and depth rose.

The J gene is TRBJ2-7, the V gene TRBV5-1; D is perhaps TRBD1 (6 bases). The TCR sequence derives from an adult who received the AZD1222 COVID-19 vaccine. The sample in question was peripheral blood, obtained 28 days after the second AZD1222 dose. CDR3 region: CASSSAGESYEQYF. CDR3 nucleotide sequence: TGCGCCAGCAGCTCCGCAGGGGAATCCTACGAGCAGTACTTC.